These T cell receptor beta chains were read from a single sample in a study of long-term antiretroviral therapy in people with HIV. Assay used: immunoSEQ multiplex PCR; TCRdb lists only in-frame clones, some missing. The table records tens of thousands of clones, about 82% of them present only once. This specimen was unsorted PBMCs, taken 1.6 years after starting antiretroviral therapy. The receptors were gathered from a man aged 35 to 55 with HIV. CDR3s include the opening cysteine and the closing phenylalanine or tryptophan. D genes are given only for firm matches. Only some rows state a clone size, as once, few, many or a class for expanded clones.

CASSESYGVQPQHF,TGCGCCAGCAGTGAGTCGTACGGGGTTCAGCCCCAGCATTTT,TRBJ1-5,.,TRBV10-2,.
CASSRTGKRDNEQFF,TGTGCCAGCAGCAGGACAGGGAAAAGGGACAATGAGCAGTTCTTC,TRBJ2-1,TRBD1,TRBV11-1,.
CASGLDTSGAVVYEQFF,TGTGCTAGTGGTTTGGATACGAGCGGGGCCGTCGTTTATGAGCAGTTCTTC,TRBJ2-1,TRBD2,TRBV12-5,.
CASSFAGGPGELFF,TGTGCCAGCAGCTTCGCAGGGGGCCCCGGGGAGCTGTTTTTT,TRBJ2-2,TRBD1,TRBV13,.
CASSIADRGIEKLFF,TGTGCCAGCAGCATAGCGGACAGGGGCATTGAAAAACTGTTTTTT,TRBJ1-4,TRBD1,TRBV7-9,.
CASSFGGTSVGTGELFF,TGCGCCAGCAGCTTTGGCGGGACCAGTGTCGGCACCGGGGAGCTGTTTTTT,TRBJ2-2,.,TRBV5-1,.
CASSEYTGSNQPQHF,TGTGCCAGCAGTGAATATACAGGTTCCAATCAGCCCCAGCATTTT,TRBJ1-5,.,TRBV25-1,.
CASSQYGGGTDTQYF,TGTGCCAGCAGCCAATACGGAGGTGGCACAGATACGCAGTATTTT,TRBJ2-3,.,TRBV4-2,.
CASSLAGIDEQFF,TGTGCCAGCAGCTTGGCCGGTATCGATGAGCAGTTCTTC,TRBJ2-1,.,TRBV5-4,.
CASQGAVGYTF,TGCGCCAGCCAGGGGGCCGTTGGCTACACCTTC,TRBJ1-2,TRBD1,TRBV5-1,.
CASSPRGLANEKLFF,TGTGCCAGTAGTCCCCGGGGGCTCGCTAATGAAAAACTGTTTTTT,TRBJ1-4,.,TRBV19,once
CASSASTGGAGGYTF,TGTGCCAGCAGCGCCTCGACAGGGGGCGCGGGTGGCTACACCTTC,TRBJ1-2,TRBD1,TRBV5-5,.
CATSGGVNYGYTF,TGTGCCACCAGCGGGGGAGTGAACTATGGCTACACCTTC,TRBJ1-2,.,TRBV15,.
CASSSFKGEETEAFF,TGTGCCAGCAGCTCATTCAAGGGGGAGGAGACTGAAGCTTTCTTT,TRBJ1-1,.,TRBV7-8,.
CASSFAGGPSWNEQFF,TGTGCCAGCAGCTTTGCGGGAGGGCCTTCTTGGAATGAGCAGTTCTTC,TRBJ2-1,TRBD2,TRBV7-9,.
CASSLAGVGVQETQYF,TGTGCCAGCAGCTTAGCGGGAGTTGGGGTCCAAGAGACCCAGTACTTC,TRBJ2-5,.,TRBV7-9,.
CASSQGGNRAFYNEQFF,TGCGCCAGCAGCCAAGGAGGGAATAGAGCCTTTTACAATGAGCAGTTCTTC,TRBJ2-1,.,TRBV4-1,.
CASSEFPITDTQYF,TGCGCCAGCAGTGAGTTCCCTATCACAGATACGCAGTATTTT,TRBJ2-3,.,TRBV10-2,.
CASSLTGRAPYNEQFF,TGTGCCAGCAGCTTAACCGGGAGGGCCCCCTACAATGAGCAGTTCTTC,TRBJ2-1,TRBD2,TRBV7-3,.
CASSNGGVNGVNTEAFF,TGCGCCAGCAGCAATGGAGGGGTCAATGGGGTGAACACTGAAGCTTTCTTT,TRBJ1-1,.,TRBV5-1,.
CAISESTLYNTEAFF,TGTGCCATCAGTGAGTCGACCCTTTATAACACTGAAGCTTTCTTT,TRBJ1-1,.,TRBV10-3,.
CASSLDSGVGETQYF,TGTGCCAGCAGCTTAGATTCAGGGGTGGGGGAGACCCAGTACTTC,TRBJ2-5,.,TRBV7-8,.
CASSVYRDRGLSTEAFF,TGTGCCAGCAGCGTTTACCGGGACAGGGGGCTGAGCACTGAAGCTTTCTTT,TRBJ1-1,TRBD1,TRBV9,.
CASSLRGTAEAFF,TGTGCCAGCAGCCTACGGGGGACGGCCGAAGCTTTCTTT,TRBJ1-1,.,TRBV13,.